The TCR beta chain described here comes from a study of CD8 T cells in ankylosing spondylitis. TCRdb ran MiXCR on the 5' RACE reads and lists one entry per CDR3 protein. The sample shows approximately 400,000 distinct CDR3 sequences, more than 25% of them seen only once. Regarding this clonotype: What it binds is unknown.

The study, taken as a whole, reports: Clones tied to disease were said to be significantly enriched in matched ankylosing spondylitis synovial fluid. Ankylosing spondylitis blood appeared to be characterized by a TCR beta motif of under ten highly homologous variants. Some motif variants had been reported before (in reactive arthritis synovial fluid and blood).

The material sequenced was blood, either unsorted or a sorted T cell fraction (not recorded which). The receptor was isolated from a male donor with ankylosing spondylitis.

The CDR3 region has the DNA TGTGCCAGCTCACCATTCAGGGAGAACACTGAAGCTTTCTTT. As protein: CASSPFRENTEAFF. The chain recombines TRBV18 with TRBJ1-1, with D perhaps matching TRBD1 (5 bases). V was shortened by 2 bases and J by 1 base, with 8 bases between the two germline ends. This CDR3 is built from 14 residues. Germline loops: CDR1 KGHSH, CDR2 LQKENI.